The 23 T cell receptor beta chains reported below all come from one sample, sequenced in a study of cytomegalovirus exposure and HLA in healthy donors (dated by TCRdb to the late 2010s). Libraries came from the immunoSEQ multiplex PCR assay. For the multiplex PCR, a mixture combining 60 forward primers for TCR Vbeta segments and 13 reverse primers for TCR Jbeta segments was used. TCRdb took over this immuneACCESS table, retaining in-frame rearrangements with V and J assigned. Such tables are incomplete; in checked studies, under half of the missing clones stem from an unresolved V gene, and the remainder is unexplained. The sample contains around 140,000 clones, approximately 80% of them found a single time. About 6.6% of the sample is in the top ten clones. The sequenced sample consisted of PBMCs. The receptors originated from a woman aged 40 to 50 in good health and CMV-seropositive.

This sequence joins TRBV11-3 and TRBJ2-5, with 8 bases fitting TRBD2. Germline loops: CDR1 SGHNT, CDR2 YENEEA. With V trimmed by 6 bases and J by 5 bases, 17 bases remained unmatched. This CDR3 has 17 amino acids. The CDR3 DNA reads as TGTGCCAGCAGTTCAGGCGCGGTGGGAGCGGGAGTCGAGACCCAGTACTTC. It specifies CASSSGAVGAGVETQYF.

This chain joins TRBV11-2 and TRBJ2-5, with TRBD2 matching over 9 bases. CDR1 and CDR2 from the germline V gene are SGHAT and FQNNGV. The length of the CDR3 is 14 residues. The J segment lost 9 bases and the V segment lost 3 bases, leaving 8 bases of the junction unmatched. CDR3 sequence (DNA): TGTGCCAGCAGCTTCAATCGCGGGAGGGAGGCCCAGTACTTC. Protein sequence: CASSFNRGREAQYF.

The chain joins TRBV27 to TRBJ1-4; D gene ambiguous. Germline V lookup: CDR1 MNHEY, CDR2 SMNVEV (reference sequence). The CDR3 runs to 13 residues. The V gene lost 4 bases and the J gene lost 4 bases, with 7 bases spanning the gap. CDR3 DNA sequence: TGTGCCAGCAGTTCAAACAATAATGAAAAACTGTTTTTT. Residues: CASSSNNNEKLFF. The complete variable domain, with remaining parts taken from reference TRBV27 and TRBJ1-4, reads EAQVTQNPRYLITVTGKKLTVTCSQNMNHEYMSWYRQDPGLGLRQIYYSMNVEVTDKGDVPEGYKVSRKEKRNFPLILESPSPNQTSLYFCASSSNNNEKLFFGSGTQLSVL.

The chain couples TRBV18 to TRBJ1-1, with D maybe TRBD1 (5 bases). V was trimmed by 1 base and J by 4 bases, leaving 16 bases between them. The CDR3 is made up of 16 amino acids. The germline V gene has CDR1 KGHSH and CDR2 LQKENI. CDR3 sequence: CASSPRVIGGPTEAFF. The DNA for the CDR3 is TGTGCCAGCTCACCACGTGTAATCGGGGGACCCACTGAAGCTTTCTTT. The full variable domain, with the rest looked up from reference TRBV18 and TRBJ1-1, is NAGVMQNPRHLVRRRGQEARLRCSPMKGHSHVYWYRQLPEEGLKFMVYLQKENIIDESGMPKERFSAEFPKEGPSILRIQQVVRGDSAAYFCASSPRVIGGPTEAFFGQGTRLTVV.

V usage is TRBV5-1 and J usage is TRBJ2-7; 9 nucleotides agree with TRBD1. There are 14 residues in the CDR3. V lost 3 bases and J lost 4; bases outside the gene matches: 5. Germline V gene sequence: CDR1 SGHRS, CDR2 YFSETQ. The CDR3 DNA follows: TGCGCCAGCAGCTCAGGGGGACAGGGTTACGAGCAGTACTTC. This gives the protein CASSSGGQGYEQYF.

Turning to this clone: One junction end disagrees with the germline gene, perhaps due to a read error. This chain links TRBV6-1 with TRBJ2-5, with D possibly being TRBD1 (5 bases). The CDR3 totals 15 residues. The germline V gene has CDR1 MNHNS and CDR2 SASEGT. DNA for the CDR3: TGTACCAGCAGTGAATATCAGGGCACGCGAGAGACCCAGTACTTC. This translates into CTSSEYQGTRETQYF.

The rearrangement uses TRBV20-1 and TRBJ1-2, with D possibly matching TRBD1 (5 bases). The CDR3 is 11 amino acids. Trimming removed 6 bases at V and 8 bases at J, with 13 bases between. Germline values: CDR1 DFQATT, CDR2 SNEGSKA (reference sequence). The chain's CDR3 is CSAMGQRGYTF. The CDR3 DNA reads as TGCAGTGCCATGGGGCAGAGGGGCTACACCTTC.

The chain uses TRBV18 and TRBJ2-1; 13 positions match TRBD2. J was trimmed by 7 bases and V by 5 bases; bases with no gene match: 8. Looked up from germline, CDR1 is KGHSH and CDR2 is LQKENI. This CDR3 is 16 amino acids long. CDR3 in DNA: TGTGCCAGCTCAAGAGCCGGGACTAGCGGGAATAATGAGCAGTTCTTC. Encoded protein: CASSRAGTSGNNEQFF.

The V gene is TRBV9, the J gene TRBJ2-7, with 11 bases fitting TRBD2. Per germline, CDR1 SGDLS and CDR2 YYNGEE. This CDR3 has 16 amino acids. The junction had 10 bases not matched to a gene; V was cut back by 2 bases and J by 6 bases. CDR3 protein: CASSVGTLAGVAEQYF. CDR3 nucleotides: TGTGCCAGCAGCGTGGGGACACTAGCGGGAGTGGCCGAGCAGTACTTC. Using reference TRBV9 and TRBJ2-7 for the parts outside the CDR3, the full variable domain is DSGVTQTPKHLITATGQRVTLRCSPRSGDLSVYWYQQSLDQGLQFLIQYYNGEERAKGNILERFSAQQFPDLHSELNLSSLELGDSALYFCASSVGTLAGVAEQYFGPGTRLTVT.

The V and J genes are TRBV9 and TRBJ2-5; TRBD2 matches at 11 bases. The J call could be wrong; TRBJ2-7 is a better fit for the DNA end. CDR1 is SGDLS, CDR2 YYNGEE, per germline. This CDR3 is built from 16 residues. CDR3 sequence reads: CASSESSGRRTYEQYF. In DNA form, the CDR3 reads TGTGCCAGCAGCGAGTCTAGCGGGAGGCGGACCTACGAGCAGTACTTC.

V is TRBV4-2 and J is TRBJ2-7; possible D gene TRBD2, 6 bases. CDR3 size: 14 residues. Trimming shortened V by 8 bases and J by 1 base, and 15 bases separated the two germline ends. Germline CDR1 LGHNA, CDR2 YNFKEQ. The CDR3: CASDGGRGSYEQYF. CDR3 sequence (DNA): TGTGCCAGCGACGGGGGAAGAGGATCCTACGAGCAGTACTTC.

This clone was counted a few times. The chain employs TRBV6-5 and TRBJ2-3; tentatively, D is TRBD2 (5 bases). Looked up from germline, CDR1 is MNHEY and CDR2 is SVGAGI. V lost 8 bases, J lost 6 bases, and 21 bases lay in between. The CDR3 extends over 15 amino acids. The CDR3 sequence is CASRSVRLRADTQYF. The CDR3 DNA follows: TGTGCCAGCCGGTCCGTACGGCTGAGGGCCGATACGCAGTATTTT.

V usage is TRBV29-1 and J usage is TRBJ1-4, with 7 bases matching TRBD1. The CDR3 extends over 16 amino acids. Germline trimming cut 6 bases from V and 7 bases from J; bases unmatched to any gene: 17. Germline-derived CDR1 and CDR2 are SQVTM and ANQGSEA. The CDR3, as DNA: TGCAGCGTCGTTGGGACAGCCGAGGGGGAATTTGAAAAACTGTTTTTT. It translates to CSVVGTAEGEFEKLFF.

This clone was recorded many times. The chain is built from TRBV6-1 and TRBJ2-1; the D gene is possibly TRBD2 (7 bases). Germline V gene lookup returns CDR1 MNHNS and CDR2 SASEGT. The V end lost 10 bases, the J end lost 6 bases, and 13 bases lay between the germline ends. The CDR3 has 12 amino acids. The CDR3 protein is CANGGLLNEQFF. CDR3 nucleotide sequence: TGTGCCAACGGGGGGCTTCTCAATGAGCAGTTCTTC.

Comment on this clone: Other DNA sequences from this sample encode an identical CDR3 as well. J is TRBJ2-7 and V is TRBV19, with D possibly matching TRBD1 (6 bases). Germline V gene data show CDR1 as LNHDA and CDR2 as SQIVND (reference sequence). The V end lost 4 bases, the J end lost 4 bases, and 8 bases lay between the germline ends. The CDR3 has 12 amino acids. CDR3 in DNA: TGTGCCAGTAGTACACAGGGTTACGAGCAGTACTTC. It specifies CASSTQGYEQYF.

This clone was seen a few times. The chain is built from TRBV5-6 and TRBJ1-2; perhaps TRBD1 as D (6 bases). Germline V gene data show CDR1 as SGHDT and CDR2 as YYEEEE. The CDR3 has 14 residues. Trimming removed 1 base from V and 1 base from J, with 8 bases in between. The CDR3 DNA is TGTGCCAGCAGCTTGACAGGGAATAACTATGGCTACACCTTC. Amino acids: CASSLTGNNYGYTF. Combining the CDR3 with reference TRBV5-6 and TRBJ1-2 gives the whole variable domain DAGVTQSPTHLIKTRGQQVTLRCSPKSGHDTVSWYQQALGQGPQFIFQYYEEEERQRGNFPDRFSGHQFPNYSSELNVNALLLGDSALYLCASSLTGNNYGYTFGSGTRLTVV.

The V and J genes are TRBV5-1 and TRBJ2-2; unclear D gene. Trimming shortened V by 4 bases and J by 4 bases, and 20 bases separated the two germline ends. The germline CDR1 and CDR2 sequences are SGHRS and YFSETQ. This CDR3 contains 17 residues. This chain's CDR3 is CASSPPSDARGTGELFF. CDR3 bases: TGCGCCAGCAGCCCCCCCAGTGACGCCCGAGGCACCGGGGAGCTGTTTTTT. The full variable domain, completed using reference TRBV5-1 and TRBJ2-2, is KAGVTQTPRYLIKTRGQQVTLSCSPISGHRSVSWYQQTPGQGLQFLFEYFSETQRNKGNFPGRFSGRQFSNSRSEMNVSTLELGDSALYLCASSPPSDARGTGELFFGEGSRLTVL.

The rearrangement uses TRBV28 and TRBJ2-7, with 11 bases fitting TRBD2. The V segment lost 6 bases and the J segment 0 bases; nucleotides outside the gene matches: 4. Germline V lookup: CDR1 MDHEN, CDR2 SYDVKM. The CDR3 extends over 15 amino acids. The CDR3 region has the DNA TGTGCCAGCAGCCTAGCGGGAGGAAGCTCCTACGAGCAGTACTTC. Its protein product is CASSLAGGSSYEQYF.

V is TRBV13 and J is TRBJ2-6, with no clear D. V shed 1 base and J shed 2 bases, with 12 bases lying between them. Germline V gives CDR1 PRHDT, CDR2 FYEKMQ (reference sequence). CDR3 length: 17 residues. The CDR3 loop is CASSLVIVKPGANVLTF. The CDR3 DNA reads as TGTGCCAGCAGCTTAGTTATAGTGAAGCCTGGGGCCAACGTCCTGACTTTC.

This CDR3 is CASSQDEEEKLFF. The CDR3 DNA follows: TGCGCCAGCAGCCAAGATGAGGAGGAAAAACTGTTTTTT. This chain joins TRBV4-1 and TRBJ1-4; D unresolved. The V gene lost 0 bases and the J gene lost 8 bases, with 7 bases spanning the gap. This CDR3 is 13 amino acids long. Germline CDR1 MGHRA, CDR2 YSYEKL.

The chain links TRBV18 to TRBJ2-7; perhaps TRBD1 as D (5 bases). The CDR3 contains 13 residues. Germline assignment: CDR1 KGHSH and CDR2 LQKENI. V shed 4 bases and J shed 2 bases, with 9 bases lying between them. The CDR3 protein is CASSLQGTYEQYF. The CDR3 nucleotides are TGTGCCAGCTCACTTCAGGGTACCTACGAGCAGTACTTC.

The gene calls are TRBV19 and TRBJ1-5; D is unclear. The V gene lost 2 bases and the J gene lost 6 bases, with 8 bases spanning the gap. Germline V lookup: CDR1 LNHDA, CDR2 SQIVND (reference sequence). The CDR3 extends over 13 amino acids. The CDR3 coding sequence is TGTGCCAGTAGTATAACTCGGGTTCAGCCCCAGCATTTT. It specifies CASSITRVQPQHF.

This clone turned up a few times. V usage is TRBV6-1 and J usage is TRBJ2-5; 11 bases are a match to TRBD2. This CDR3 contains 15 residues. With 5 bases clipped from V and 4 bases from J, the junction kept 6 bases outside the gene matches. Germline V gives CDR1 MNHNS, CDR2 SASEGT. CDR3 residues: CASSTSGRGAETQYF. CDR3 nucleotide sequence: TGTGCCAGCAGTACTAGCGGGAGAGGGGCAGAGACCCAGTACTTC.